The 10 T cell receptor beta chains below come from one sample, sequenced in a study of shared clonotypes between healthy human individuals. Assay used: immunoSEQ multiplex PCR; TCRdb lists only in-frame clones, some missing. This repertoire shows 600,000 to 750,000 clones, just under 75% found once; its top ten account for around 1.8%. Sequencing used memory CD4+ T cells sorted from blood. Described subset: CD45RA-negative fraction. These receptors were collected from a woman aged 30 to 39 in good health.

This clone was recorded only once. This chain uses TRBV5-4 with TRBJ2-5; maybe TRBD2 (6 bases). The CDR3 loop spans 13 amino acids. Germline V gives CDR1 SGHNT, CDR2 YYREEE (reference sequence). V gave up 0 bases and J gave up 5 bases, with 8 bases separating them. The CDR3 region has the DNA TGTGCCAGCAGCTTGGCGGCGGGGGAGACCCAGTACTTC. Amino acid sequence: CASSLAAGETQYF.

The chain is built from TRBV19 and TRBJ2-4; TRBD1 is a possible D gene (5 bases). The CDR3 is 13 amino acids. Looked up from germline, CDR1 is LNHDA and CDR2 is SQIVND (reference sequence). The V end was cut by 6 bases, the J end by 7 bases, with 13 bases between. In nucleotides, the CDR3 is TGTGCCAGTAGCGCCCAGGGATTCAACATTCAGTACTTC. Its protein is CASSAQGFNIQYF.

This chain connects TRBV28 to TRBJ1-1; TRBD1 matches at 7 bases. This CDR3 region has 15 residues. Germline V gene sequence: CDR1 MDHEN, CDR2 SYDVKM. The ends lost 5 bases at V and 0 bases at J; junction bases unmatched: 6. CDR3 loop: CASSRPGQLNTEAFF. CDR3 nucleotides: TGTGCCAGCAGTCGTCCGGGACAGTTGAACACTGAAGCTTTCTTT. The full variable domain, its missing parts supplied by reference TRBV28 and TRBJ1-1, is DVKVTQSSRYLVKRTGEKVFLECVQDMDHENMFWYRQDPGLGLRLIYFSYDVKMKEKGDIPEGYSVSREKKERFSLILESASTNQTSMYLCASSRPGQLNTEAFFGQGTRLTVV.

This chain connects TRBV19 to TRBJ2-7; D is perhaps TRBD1 or TRBD2 (5 bases each). Trimming took off 4 bases at V and 6 bases at J, with 16 bases between the two ends. Germline V gene data show CDR1 as LNHDA and CDR2 as SQIVND (reference sequence). CDR3 length: 14 amino acids. The CDR3 nucleotides read TGTGCCAGTAGTAGGGGGACCCCCGTCGCCGAGCAGTACTTC. It is translated as CASSRGTPVAEQYF.

The rearrangement joins TRBV10-2 to TRBJ2-1; D possibly corresponds to TRBD2 (5 bases). This CDR3 spans 14 amino acids. Germline V gives CDR1 WSHSY, CDR2 SAAADI. Trimming pared 6 bases from V and 7 bases from J, leaving 16 bases between. The CDR3 loop reads CASSPFGKRNEQFF. The DNA for the CDR3 is TGCGCCAGCAGCCCCTTCGGGAAGCGTAATGAGCAGTTCTTC.

The chain has TRBV25-1 and TRBJ1-2; D remains unclear. V lost 8 bases to trimming and J lost 5 bases, with 15 bases between them. This CDR3 has 13 residues. Germline-derived CDR1 and CDR2 are MGHDK and SYGVNS. CDR3 DNA sequence: TGTGCCAGCTTTCGGTCCAGAACTTATGGCTACACCTTC. Translation: CASFRSRTYGYTF.

The rearrangement uses TRBV28 and TRBJ1-2; D unresolved. Germline V gene lookup returns CDR1 MDHEN and CDR2 SYDVKM. V was cut by 6 bases and J by 4 bases, with 24 bases left in between. This CDR3 has 17 residues. The CDR3 is CASRFEKGGSGFYGYTF. Here the CDR3 DNA reads TGTGCCAGCAGATTTGAAAAAGGCGGCAGTGGATTCTATGGCTACACCTTC.

In its sample, this clone was seen once. The rearrangement joins TRBV9 to TRBJ2-7; D is unresolved. This CDR3 comprises 15 residues. V dropped 4 bases and J dropped 6 bases, with 20 bases sitting between them. The germline V gene encodes CDR1 SGDLS and CDR2 YYNGEE. The CDR3 spells CASSPGPAVGAEQYF. For the CDR3, the DNA is TGTGCCAGCAGCCCCGGACCGGCCGTTGGAGCCGAGCAGTACTTC.

This chain uses TRBV5-1 with TRBJ2-3; TRBD1 agrees at 7 bases. The CDR3 is made up of 11 amino acids. J was trimmed by 11 bases and V by 4 bases; bases with no gene match: 4. Germline V gene sequence: CDR1 SGHRS, CDR2 YFSETQ. The DNA for the CDR3 is TGCGCCAGCAGCGAAGGGACAGAGCAGTATTTT. Translation: CASSEGTEQYF.

Details on this clone: Other DNA sequences of this sample code for an identical CDR3. This rearrangement joins TRBV6-1 to TRBJ1-3; possible D gene TRBD1, 6 bases. V lost 3 bases and J lost 1, with 10 bases in between. The CDR3 is 15 residues long. From germline, CDR1 is MNHNS and CDR2 SASEGT. In DNA, the CDR3 is TGTGCCAGCAGTGAGGCAGGGGTGTCTGGAAACACCATATATTTT. It yields the protein CASSEAGVSGNTIYF.